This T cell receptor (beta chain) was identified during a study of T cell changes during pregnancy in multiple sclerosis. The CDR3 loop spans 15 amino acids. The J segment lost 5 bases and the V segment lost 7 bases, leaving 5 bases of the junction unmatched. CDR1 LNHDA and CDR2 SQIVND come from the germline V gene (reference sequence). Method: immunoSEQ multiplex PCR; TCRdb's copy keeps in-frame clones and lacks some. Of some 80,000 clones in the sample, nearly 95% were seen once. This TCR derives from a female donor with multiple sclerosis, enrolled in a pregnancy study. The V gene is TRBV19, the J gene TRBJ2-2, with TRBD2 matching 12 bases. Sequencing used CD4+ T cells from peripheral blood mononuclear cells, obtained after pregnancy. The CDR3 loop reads CASTVGTSGTGELFF. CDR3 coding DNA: TGTGCCAGTACCGTCGGGACTAGCGGGACCGGGGAGCTGTTTTTT.